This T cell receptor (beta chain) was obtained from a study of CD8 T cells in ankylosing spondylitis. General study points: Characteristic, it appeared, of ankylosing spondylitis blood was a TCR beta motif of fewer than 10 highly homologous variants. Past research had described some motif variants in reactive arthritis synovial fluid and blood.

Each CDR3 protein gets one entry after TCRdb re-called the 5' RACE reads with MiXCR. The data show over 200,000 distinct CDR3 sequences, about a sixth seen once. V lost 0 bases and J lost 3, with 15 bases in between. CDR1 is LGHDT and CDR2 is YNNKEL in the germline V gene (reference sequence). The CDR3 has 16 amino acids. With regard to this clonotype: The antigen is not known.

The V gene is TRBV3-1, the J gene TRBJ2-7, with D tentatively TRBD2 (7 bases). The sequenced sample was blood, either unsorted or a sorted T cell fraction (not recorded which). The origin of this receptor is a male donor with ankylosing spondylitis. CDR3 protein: CASSQERGGPFYEQYF. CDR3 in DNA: TGTGCCAGCAGCCAAGAAAGGGGGGGCCCCTTCTACGAGCAGTACTTC.